The 17 T cell receptor beta chains below come from one sample, sequenced in a study of response to subunit inactivated influenza vaccine. MiXCR, run by TCRdb on the RT-PCR reads, gives a single entry per CDR3 protein. Of under 850,000 distinct CDR3 sequences listed, under 20% are singletons. The sequences come from PBMCs from blood, collected more than 4 days after vaccination. Receptors were obtained from a man between 45 and 60 years old who received an inactivated influenza vaccine.

In its sample, this clonotype was seen a few times. The chain recombines TRBV11-3 with TRBJ1-6; tentatively, D is TRBD1 (5 bases). V was trimmed by 9 bases and J by 13 bases, leaving 22 bases between them. The CDR3 extends over 14 amino acids. Germline loops: CDR1 SGHNT, CDR2 YENEEA. The CDR3 DNA reads TGTGCCAGAGGACGAGAGGGGACGGTCTCTCCCCTCCACTTT. Translating gives CARGREGTVSPLHF.

There are a few counts of this clonotype. The chain carries TRBV10-3 and TRBJ2-5, with D tentatively TRBD1 (6 bases). V was clipped by 8 bases and J by 1 base, with 14 bases between them. Germline CDR1 ENHRY, CDR2 SYGVKD. This CDR3 has 14 amino acids. CDR3: CAIGKDSFQETQYF. CDR3 in DNA: TGTGCCATCGGTAAGGACAGCTTCCAAGAGACCCAGTACTTC.

The table lists this clonotype with many counts. The rearrangement joins TRBV4-1 to TRBJ2-1; D may be TRBD1 (5 bases). Trimming took 3 bases from V and 8 from J, leaving 11 bases between them. The CDR3 runs 13 residues. The germline V gene has CDR1 MGHRA and CDR2 YSYEKL. CDR3 nucleotides: TGCGCCAGCAGCCAGTTCTGGGGCGATGAGCAGTTCTTC. Translated, it gives CASSQFWGDEQFF.

In this sample, this clonotype turned up a few times. The chain carries TRBV6-2 or TRBV6-3 and TRBJ1-1; TRBD1 might be the D (5 bases). The CDR3 runs to 15 residues. Trimming cost V 0 bases and J 1 base, with 9 bases left between them. Per germline, CDR1 MNHEY and CDR2 SVGEGT. CDR3 in amino acids: CASSYSRGWNTEAFF. CDR3 nucleotides: TGTGCCAGCAGTTACTCTAGGGGTTGGAACACTGAAGCTTTCTTT.

The chain couples TRBV7-8 to TRBJ2-5; D unresolved. The V gene lost 2 bases and the J gene lost 5 bases, with 15 bases spanning the gap. CDR1 is SGHVS and CDR2 is FQNEAQ in the germline V gene. The CDR3 totals 15 residues. CDR3 sequence reads: CASSLSMYPLETQYF. CDR3 nucleotide sequence: TGTGCCAGCAGCTTATCGATGTACCCTTTGGAGACCCAGTACTTC.

V usage is TRBV4-2 and J usage is TRBJ1-5; 7 nucleotides align to TRBD1. V was pared by 2 bases and J by 5 bases, with 6 bases of the junction left unmatched. This CDR3 spans 15 amino acids. CDR1 is LGHNA and CDR2 is YNFKEQ in the germline V gene. In DNA form, the CDR3 reads TGTGCCAGCAGCCAAACTTCTGACAGGGATCAGCCCCAGCATTTT. The encoded protein is CASSQTSDRDQPQHF.

This clonotype was found a few times. This sequence joins TRBV15 and TRBJ1-2; 8 bases map to TRBD1. Unmatched junction bases numbered 5, after V lost 0 bases and J lost 8 bases. This CDR3 comprises 14 residues. The germline V gene has CDR1 LNHNV and CDR2 YYDKDF (reference sequence). The chain's CDR3 is CATSREETGDGYTF. The CDR3 bases are TGTGCCACCAGCAGAGAAGAGACAGGGGACGGCTACACCTTC.

This chain connects TRBV5-8 to TRBJ2-2; no clear D. The CDR3 spans 15 residues. CDR1 is SGHTS, CDR2 YDEGEE, per germline. V dropped 4 bases and J dropped 3 bases, with 13 bases sitting between them. CDR3 amino acids: CASSPGRSDTGELFF. The CDR3 DNA reads as TGTGCCAGCAGCCCCGGTCGTTCCGACACCGGGGAGCTGTTTTTT. Together with reference TRBV5-8 and TRBJ2-2, the CDR3 gives the full variable domain: EAGVTQSPTHLIKTRGQQATLRCSPISGHTSVYWYQQALGLGLQFLLWYDEGEERNRGNFPPRFSGRQFPNYSSELNVNALELEDSALYLCASSPGRSDTGELFFGEGSRLTVL.

This clonotype came up a few times. V usage is TRBV4-3 and J usage is TRBJ2-1; 10 nucleotides match TRBD2. This CDR3 region has 16 residues. The germline CDR1 and CDR2 sequences are LGHNA and YSLEER. With V trimmed by 1 base and J by 4 bases, 4 bases remained unmatched. The CDR3 protein is CASSQARLAGYNEQFF. DNA of the CDR3: TGCGCCAGCAGCCAAGCCCGACTAGCGGGTTACAATGAGCAGTTCTTC.

This clonotype has just a few counts. V and J are TRBV4-1 and TRBJ2-7; D unresolved. V lost 3 bases and J lost 0, with 12 bases in between. CDR3 length: 15 amino acids. CDR1 is MGHRA and CDR2 is YSYEKL in the germline V gene. The CDR3 loop is CASSQQDGYSYEQYF. In nucleotides, the CDR3 is TGCGCCAGCAGCCAGCAGGACGGATACTCCTACGAGCAGTACTTC.

This clonotype appeared a few times. The rearrangement uses TRBV19 and TRBJ2-7; a weak D match, TRBD1 (5 bases). V was clipped by 3 bases and J by 2 bases, with 17 bases between them. The CDR3 consists of 16 residues. Germline CDR1 reads LNHDA; CDR2 reads SQIVND (reference sequence). DNA for the CDR3: TGTGCCAGTAGTATGTCTGGTACAGGCATAACCTACGAGCAGTACTTC. It codes for CASSMSGTGITYEQYF.

The genes are TRBV18 and TRBJ1-3; 8 nucleotides line up with TRBD1. The CDR3 covers 17 residues. CDR1 KGHSH and CDR2 LQKENI come from the germline V gene. Losses at the gene ends were 1 base for V and 1 base for J; bases not matched to a gene: 6. CDR3 DNA sequence: TGTGCCAGCTCACCACGGACAGGGAAAGGGTCTGGAAACACCATATATTTT. Translating gives CASSPRTGKGSGNTIYF.

The rearrangement links TRBV5-6 to TRBJ2-7, with 10 bases fitting TRBD1. The CDR3 spans 13 residues. V was pared by 4 bases and J by 7 bases, with 5 bases of the junction left unmatched. CDR1 is SGHDT and CDR2 is YYEEEE in the germline V gene. The CDR3 DNA follows: TGTGCCAGCAGCCGGACAGGGGGGAGGGAGCAGTACTTC. This sequence encodes CASSRTGGREQYF.

This clonotype was seen repeatedly, ten times or more. The chain is built from TRBV7-6 and TRBJ2-3; TRBD2 aligns across 10 bases. CDR1 is SGHVS, CDR2 FNYEAQ, per germline. Germline trimming cut 2 bases from V and 0 bases from J; bases unmatched to any gene: 2. The CDR3 loop spans 16 amino acids. The DNA for the CDR3 is TGTGCCAGCAGCTTACAGACTAGCGGGAGCACAGATACGCAGTATTTT. Its protein product is CASSLQTSGSTDTQYF.

About this clonotype itself: The junction shows a germline mismatch at one end, possibly a read error. The chain recombines TRBV9 with TRBJ1-4; maybe TRBD1 (5 bases). Germline CDR1 and CDR2: SGDLS and YYNGEE. This CDR3 region has 15 residues. The CDR3 loop reads CVSSVEGSAIEKLFF. Here the CDR3 DNA reads TGTGTCAGCAGCGTAGAGGGGTCTGCGATTGAAAAACTGTTTTTT.

This clonotype was detected only a few times. The rearrangement uses TRBV12-3 or TRBV12-4 and TRBJ1-2; D is undetermined. This CDR3 comprises 14 residues. V was shortened by 6 bases and J by 4 bases, with 15 bases between the two germline ends. CDR3 amino acids: CASRLSTEGYGYTF. The CDR3, as DNA: TGTGCCAGCAGACTATCTACTGAGGGCTATGGCTACACCTTC.

This chain links TRBV7-9 with TRBJ2-3; the match to TRBD1 covers 8 bases. Germline V gene sequence: CDR1 SEHNR, CDR2 FQNEAQ (reference sequence). CDR3 length equals 16 residues. V dropped 6 bases and J dropped 2; count of bases not matched to a gene: 10. Here the CDR3 reads CASSLGQAGITDTQYF. For the CDR3, the DNA is TGTGCCAGCAGTTTGGGACAGGCCGGGATCACAGATACGCAGTATTTT.